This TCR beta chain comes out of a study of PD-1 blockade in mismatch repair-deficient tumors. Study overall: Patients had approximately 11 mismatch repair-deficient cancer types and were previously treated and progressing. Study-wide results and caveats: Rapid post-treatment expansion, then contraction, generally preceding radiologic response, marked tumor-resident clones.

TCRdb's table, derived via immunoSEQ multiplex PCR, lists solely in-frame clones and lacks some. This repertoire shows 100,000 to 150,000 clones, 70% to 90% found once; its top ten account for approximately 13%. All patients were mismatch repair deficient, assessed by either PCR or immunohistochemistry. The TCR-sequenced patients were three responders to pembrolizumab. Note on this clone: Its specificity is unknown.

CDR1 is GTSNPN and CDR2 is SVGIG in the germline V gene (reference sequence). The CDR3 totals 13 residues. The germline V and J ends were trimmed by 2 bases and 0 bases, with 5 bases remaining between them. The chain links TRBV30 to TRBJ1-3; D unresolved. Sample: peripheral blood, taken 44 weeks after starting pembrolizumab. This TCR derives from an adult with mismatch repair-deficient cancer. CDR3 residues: CAWSRSSGNTIYF. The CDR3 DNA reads TGTGCCTGGAGTCGAAGCTCTGGAAACACCATATATTTT.